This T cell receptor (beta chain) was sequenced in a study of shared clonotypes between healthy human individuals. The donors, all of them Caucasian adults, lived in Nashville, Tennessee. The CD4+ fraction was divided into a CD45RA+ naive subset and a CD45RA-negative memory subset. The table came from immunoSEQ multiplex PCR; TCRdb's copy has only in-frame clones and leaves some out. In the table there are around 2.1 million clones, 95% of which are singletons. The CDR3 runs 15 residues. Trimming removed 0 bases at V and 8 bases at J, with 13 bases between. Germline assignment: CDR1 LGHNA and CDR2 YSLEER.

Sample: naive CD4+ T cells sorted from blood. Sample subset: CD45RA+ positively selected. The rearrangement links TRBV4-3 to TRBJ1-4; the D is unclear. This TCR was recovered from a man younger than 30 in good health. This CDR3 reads CASSQDLREREKLFF. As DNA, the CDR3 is TGCGCCAGCAGCCAAGATTTGAGGGAACGGGAAAAACTGTTTTTT.